What follows are 24 T cell receptor beta chains derived from one specimen sequenced in a study of Graves' ophthalmopathy and Graves' hyperthyroidism. Using RNA transcripts, the TCR beta CDR3 regions were amplified. An opening RT-PCR round employed HTBI primers and preceded a second-round multiplex PCR. TCRdb reanalysed the multiplex PCR reads using MiXCR and keeps one entry per CDR3 protein. The sample yields some 1.1 million distinct CDR3 sequences, about two fifths seen once. The sample comprised peripheral blood or thyroid tissue (not recorded which). The source of these receptors is an adult man with Graves' hyperthyroidism.

This clonotype was counted at least ten times. The chain joins TRBV2 to TRBJ1-5; 7 nucleotides line up with TRBD1. This CDR3 has 13 amino acids. Per germline, CDR1 SNHLY and CDR2 FYNNEI. The trim removed 8 bases at V and 5 bases at J, leaving 6 bases unmatched. The CDR3 nucleotides read TGTGCCAGCGTGGACAGGCCTTATCAGCCCCAGCATTTT. Its protein is CASVDRPYQPQHF.

This chain joins TRBV19 and TRBJ2-5; D may be TRBD2 (5 bases). Trimming removed 4 bases at V and 4 bases at J, with 16 bases between. The CDR3 has 15 amino acids. Germline CDR1 is LNHDA and CDR2 is SQIVND (reference sequence). CDR3 DNA sequence: TGTGCCAGTAGTACCTCCGGGGTGGCCGCAGAGACCCAGTACTTC. Amino acids: CASSTSGVAAETQYF.

The CDR3 region is CASSKDPYSPLHF. CDR3 in DNA: TGTGCCAGCAGTAAGGACCCGTATTCACCCCTCCACTTT. V gene TRBV12-3 or TRBV12-4 combines with J gene TRBJ1-6; D unclear. This CDR3 is built from 13 residues. The V gene lost 5 bases and the J gene lost 8 bases, with 10 bases spanning the gap.

This clonotype was found many times. The chain employs TRBV9 and TRBJ2-5; D call uncertain. Trimming cost V 3 bases and J 3 bases, with 18 bases left between them. Germline values: CDR1 SGDLS, CDR2 YYNGEE. CDR3 length equals 16 residues. CDR3 residues: CASSEGWKLDEETQYF. DNA of the CDR3: TGTGCCAGCAGCGAAGGGTGGAAGCTCGACGAAGAGACCCAGTACTTC.

The J gene is TRBJ2-2, the V gene TRBV7-8; 7 nucleotides line up with TRBD2. The CDR3 has 17 amino acids. Unmatched junction bases numbered 8, after V lost 4 bases and J lost 0 bases. Germline assignment: CDR1 SGHVS and CDR2 FQNEAQ. The CDR3 DNA reads as TGTGCCAGCAGCTCTGGGCGGGGGAGCGCGAACACCGGGGAGCTGTTTTTT. Translated, it gives CASSSGRGSANTGELFF.

The chain is built from TRBV7-2 and TRBJ2-5, with D perhaps matching TRBD1 (6 bases). With 6 bases removed from V and 5 bases from J, the gap between germline ends came to 13 bases. The CDR3 loop spans 13 amino acids. Germline CDR1 reads SGHTA; CDR2 reads FQGNSA. CDR3 DNA: TGTGCCAGCAGACAGGGAATGGCGGAGACCCAGTACTTC. This encodes CASRQGMAETQYF.

V and J are TRBV10-2 and TRBJ2-5, with D possibly TRBD1 on 5 matching bases. With 3 bases removed from V and 7 bases from J, the gap between germline ends came to 12 bases. Germline CDR1 is WSHSY and CDR2 is SAAADI. The CDR3 sequence is 13 residues long. DNA for the CDR3: TGCGCCAGCAGTGAAGCAGGGTCTGGGACCCAGTACTTC. Protein sequence: CASSEAGSGTQYF.

This clonotype has a handful of counts. V is TRBV20-1 and J is TRBJ2-2; TRBD1 agrees at 7 bases. V shed 0 bases and J 0 bases; nucleotides not matched to a gene: 1. Germline V CDR1 and CDR2: DFQATT, SNEGSKA (reference sequence). The length of the CDR3 is 15 residues. DNA of the CDR3: TGCAGTGCTAGAGATGGACAGGCGAACACCGGGGAGCTGTTTTTT. This gives the protein CSARDGQANTGELFF.

This clonotype was found a few times. The chain uses TRBV6-2 or TRBV6-3 and TRBJ2-7, with 7 bases identical to TRBD1. The CDR3 has 14 residues. Germline V gene sequence: CDR1 MNHEY, CDR2 SVGEGT. The V segment lost 8 bases and the J segment 9 bases; nucleotides outside the gene matches: 16. CDR3 in amino acids: CASGREGQRLAQYF. Here the CDR3 DNA reads TGTGCCAGCGGCCGAGAGGGACAGAGGTTGGCGCAGTACTTC.

As concerns this clonotype: With a much larger clone just one base away, this may be a read error. The chain is built from TRBV5-1 and TRBJ2-7; D remains ambiguous. The CDR3 spans 13 residues. Germline assignment: CDR1 SGHRS and CDR2 YFSETQ. Trimming removed 5 bases at V and 9 bases at J, with 18 bases between. The chain's CDR3 is CASRDGPSDGQYF. The CDR3 DNA reads as TGCGCCAGCAGAGATGGACCTTCGGACGGGCAGTACTTC.

This clonotype occurred many times. The chain joins TRBV2 to TRBJ1-1; possible D gene TRBD1, 6 bases. Trimming removed 10 bases at V and 1 base at J, with 7 bases between. Germline V gives CDR1 SNHLY, CDR2 FYNNEI. There are 11 residues in the CDR3. CDR3 DNA sequence: TGTGCCACACAGGGGAACACTGAAGCTTTCTTT. Translating gives CATQGNTEAFF.

V and J are TRBV10-3 and TRBJ1-2, with 11 bases that match TRBD1. V was pared by 10 bases and J by 5 bases, with 12 bases of the junction left unmatched. Germline values: CDR1 ENHRY, CDR2 SYGVKD. CDR3 size: 15 residues. The CDR3 DNA sequence: TGTGCCACCTCATACCCCGGGACAGGGGGTTATGGCTACACCTTC. It is translated as CATSYPGTGGYGYTF.

On this clonotype: This may be a read error: a much more frequent sequence differs by one nucleotide. The gene calls are TRBV20-1 and TRBJ2-7; a weak D match, TRBD2 (6 bases). CDR3 size: 14 residues. Germline V gives CDR1 DFQATT, CDR2 SNEGSKA (reference sequence). The germline V and J ends were trimmed by 6 bases and 7 bases, with 22 bases remaining between them. In nucleotides, the CDR3 is TGCAGTGCCTCAGAAGGGACTCAAGCTAAGGAGCAGTACTTC. It encodes CSASEGTQAKEQYF.

This chain's CDR3 is CSARGFGTGELFF. Written as DNA, the CDR3 is TGCAGTGCTAGAGGGTTTGGGACCGGGGAGCTGTTTTTT. This chain connects TRBV20-1 to TRBJ2-2, with D hard to call. Germline V gives CDR1 DFQATT, CDR2 SNEGSKA (reference sequence). The CDR3 extends over 13 amino acids. Trimming cost V 1 base and J 5 bases, with 8 bases left between them.

The sample holds a few counts of this clonotype. The chain joins TRBV7-9 to TRBJ2-7, with TRBD1 matching over 8 bases. This CDR3 contains 17 residues. Germline V gene lookup returns CDR1 SEHNR and CDR2 FQNEAQ (reference sequence). With V trimmed by 5 bases and J by 4 bases, 16 bases remained unmatched. The CDR3 region is CASSPNLIQGGQYEQYF. The CDR3 bases are TGTGCCAGCAGCCCTAATTTGATACAGGGGGGCCAATACGAGCAGTACTTC.

This chain links TRBV10-3 with TRBJ1-3; a possible D gene is TRBD1 (5 bases). Trimming shortened V by 6 bases and J by 0 bases, and 12 bases separated the two germline ends. The CDR3 totals 15 residues. Germline values: CDR1 ENHRY, CDR2 SYGVKD. The CDR3 sequence: CAISNRGHSGNTIYF. DNA for the CDR3: TGTGCCATCAGCAATCGGGGCCACTCTGGAAACACCATATATTTT.

This chain links TRBV25-1 with TRBJ1-6; perhaps TRBD1 as D (6 bases). CDR3 length equals 17 residues. The germline V gene has CDR1 MGHDK and CDR2 SYGVNS. Trimming left V 5 bases short and J 3 bases short, with 17 bases between. This chain's CDR3 is CASSLGVRGHYNSPLHF. The CDR3 region has the DNA TGTGCCAGCAGTTTAGGTGTACGGGGGCACTATAATTCACCCCTCCACTTT.

The chain uses TRBV5-6 and TRBJ2-7, with 10 nucleotides matching TRBD1. The CDR3 consists of 15 residues. CDR1 and CDR2 from the germline V gene are SGHDT and YYEEEE. V dropped 2 bases and J dropped 3; count of bases not matched to a gene: 5. CDR3 nucleotides: TGTGCCAGCAGCTTTGACAGGGGGCGCCACTACGAGCAGTACTTC. Residues: CASSFDRGRHYEQYF.

The sample holds a few counts of this clonotype. J is TRBJ2-7 and V is TRBV6-6; D gene unclear. Per germline, CDR1 MNHNY and CDR2 SVGAGI (reference sequence). V was clipped by 2 bases and J by 0 bases, with 11 bases between them. The CDR3 has 15 residues. The CDR3 is CASSYLSAASYEQYF. In DNA, the CDR3 is TGTGCCAGCAGTTACCTCTCGGCAGCCTCCTACGAGCAGTACTTC.

This sequence joins TRBV5-8 and TRBJ2-5; D might be TRBD1 or TRBD2, each matching 5 bases. V was cut by 1 base and J by 3 bases, with 10 bases left in between. CDR3 length: 14 amino acids. Per the germline V gene, CDR1 is SGHTS and CDR2 is YDEGEE. In DNA, the CDR3 is TGTGCCAGCAGCTTGCGGGACCTGAAAGAGACCCAGTACTTC. Protein sequence: CASSLRDLKETQYF.

This clonotype was observed once. V gene TRBV7-9 combines with J gene TRBJ2-5; D is undetermined. Germline V gene lookup returns CDR1 SEHNR and CDR2 FQNEAQ (reference sequence). The V end lost 2 bases, the J end lost 3 bases, and 10 bases lay between the germline ends. The CDR3 is 14 residues long. The CDR3: CASSLMSVKETQYF. DNA of the CDR3: TGTGCCAGCAGCTTAATGTCAGTCAAAGAGACCCAGTACTTC.

Points on this clonotype: A much larger clone lies one base from this, so it may be a read error. The chain joins TRBV20-1 to TRBJ1-2; D gene uncertain. The V end lost 6 bases, the J end lost 1 base, and 15 bases lay between the germline ends. In germline, CDR1 is DFQATT, CDR2 SNEGSKA (reference sequence). The CDR3 runs to 14 residues. CDR3 DNA sequence: TGCAGTGCCCGCCCTGCGGTAAATAACTATGGCTACACCTTC. This codes for CSARPAVNNYGYTF.

This clonotype was counted ten times or more. The gene calls are TRBV7-8 and TRBJ2-7; D is ambiguous. Trimming cost V 4 bases and J 4 bases, with 17 bases left between them. Looked up from germline, CDR1 is SGHVS and CDR2 is FQNEAQ. The CDR3 is made up of 15 amino acids. DNA of the CDR3: TGTGCCAGCAGCTCGTCTCAGACCGGGCCTTACGAGCAGTACTTC. Protein sequence: CASSSSQTGPYEQYF.

The chain recombines TRBV10-2 with TRBJ1-2; the match to TRBD1 covers 8 bases. Germline trimming cut 4 bases from V and 0 bases from J; bases unmatched to any gene: 10. Per germline, CDR1 WSHSY and CDR2 SAAADI. The CDR3 length is 17 residues. Here the CDR3 DNA reads TGCGCCAGCAGTGCTTGGACAGGGTTTGGGACTAACTATGGCTACACCTTC. It specifies CASSAWTGFGTNYGYTF.